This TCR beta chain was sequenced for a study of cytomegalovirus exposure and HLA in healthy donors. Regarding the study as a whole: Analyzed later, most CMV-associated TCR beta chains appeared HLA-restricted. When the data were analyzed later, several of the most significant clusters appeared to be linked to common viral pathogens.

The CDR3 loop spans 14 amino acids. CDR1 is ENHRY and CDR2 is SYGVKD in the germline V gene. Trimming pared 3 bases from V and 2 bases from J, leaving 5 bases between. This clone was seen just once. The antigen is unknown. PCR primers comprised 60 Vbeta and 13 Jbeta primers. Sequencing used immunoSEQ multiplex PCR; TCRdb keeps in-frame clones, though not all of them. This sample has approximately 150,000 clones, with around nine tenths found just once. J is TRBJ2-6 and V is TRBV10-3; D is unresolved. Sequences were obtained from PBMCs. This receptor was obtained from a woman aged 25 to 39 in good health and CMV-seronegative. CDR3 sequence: CAISDSPGANVLTF. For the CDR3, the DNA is TGTGCCATCAGTGACTCCCCTGGGGCCAACGTCCTGACTTTC.